Below are 10 T cell receptor beta chains sequenced from a single sample in a study of blood T cell repertoires in COVID-19. The method was immunoSEQ multiplex PCR; TCRdb's version includes in-frame clones alone and lacks a portion of them. The sample holds a few hundred thousand clones, 90% seen once. Material: PBMCs or T cells enriched from blood (not recorded which). Receptor source: a woman aged 18-29 years with acute COVID-19.

The gene calls are TRBV28 and TRBJ1-4; 7 bases agree with TRBD1. This CDR3 is built from 14 residues. V gave up 3 bases and J gave up 8 bases; unmatched junction bases: 6. The V gene's germline CDR1 is MDHEN and CDR2 SYDVKM. CDR3 loop: CASSFRGRGEKLFF. The CDR3, as DNA: TGTGCCAGCAGTTTTAGGGGGCGCGGGGAAAAACTGTTTTTT.

This clone was counted between two and nine times. The chain uses TRBV7-3 and TRBJ1-1; no firm D call. Trimming removed 6 bases at V and 1 base at J, with 9 bases between. Per the germline V gene, CDR1 is SGHTA and CDR2 is FQGTGA. The CDR3 totals 13 residues. The CDR3 nucleotides read TGTGCCAGCAGGTATTTGTGGAACACTGAAGCTTTCTTT. This gives the protein CASRYLWNTEAFF.

The chain employs TRBV7-3 and TRBJ2-7; 7 bases map to TRBD2. This CDR3 has 17 residues. In germline, CDR1 is SGHTA, CDR2 FQGTGA. Trimming removed 2 bases from V and 4 bases from J; junction bases left unmatched: 14. The CDR3 reads CASSLGPFGAGTYEQYF. The CDR3, as DNA: TGTGCCAGCAGCTTAGGCCCTTTCGGAGCGGGGACGTACGAGCAGTACTTC.

The chain carries TRBV18 and TRBJ2-7; D is unclear. Germline values: CDR1 KGHSH, CDR2 LQKENI. Trimming left V 1 base short and J 4 bases short, with 5 bases between. The CDR3 length is 12 residues. The CDR3 DNA reads TGTGCCAGCTCACCACTCGAGTACGAGCAGTACTTC. Its protein is CASSPLEYEQYF.

The CDR3 DNA reads TGTGCCAGCAGTCCACCGACAGGGAGCTCTGGAAACACCATATATTTT. Its translation: CASSPPTGSSGNTIYF. The chain joins TRBV28 to TRBJ1-3; 7 bases match TRBD1. With 5 bases clipped from V and 0 bases from J, the junction kept 7 bases outside the gene matches. Germline-derived CDR1 and CDR2 are MDHEN and SYDVKM. The CDR3 contains 16 residues.

This clone was seen just once. The chain carries TRBV11-2 and TRBJ2-7, with D perhaps matching TRBD1 (6 bases). Germline loops: CDR1 SGHAT, CDR2 FQNNGV. V was clipped by 5 bases and J by 6 bases, with 23 bases between them. The CDR3 is 16 amino acids. The CDR3 loop is CASSPKNKTGLSEQYF. The CDR3 DNA follows: TGTGCCAGCAGCCCCAAAAATAAGACAGGTTTAAGCGAGCAGTACTTC. The entire variable domain, with the rest obtained from reference TRBV11-2 and TRBJ2-7, is as follows: EAGVAQSPRYKIIEKRQSVAFWCNPISGHATLYWYQQILGQGPKLLIQFQNNGVVDDSQLPKDRFSAERLKGVDSTLKIQPAKLEDSAVYLCASSPKNKTGLSEQYFGPGTRLTVT.

The V and J genes are TRBV30 and TRBJ2-1; 10 bases are a match to TRBD2. The V segment lost 5 bases and the J segment 7 bases; nucleotides outside the gene matches: 5. Per the germline V gene, CDR1 is GTSNPN and CDR2 is SVGIG (reference sequence). The CDR3 totals 13 residues. The chain's CDR3 is CAWSGTSANEQFF. In DNA form, the CDR3 reads TGTGCCTGGTCCGGGACTAGCGCAAATGAGCAGTTCTTC.

This clone was detected once. The V gene is TRBV7-9, the J gene TRBJ2-7, with a possible D match to TRBD2 (6 bases). Per germline, CDR1 SEHNR and CDR2 FQNEAQ (reference sequence). CDR3 length: 14 residues. V was trimmed by 4 bases and J by 2 bases, leaving 12 bases between them. The CDR3 reads CASSSGLPPYEQYF. In DNA form, the CDR3 reads TGTGCCAGCAGCTCGGGACTCCCGCCCTACGAGCAGTACTTC.

This clone has a single count. The gene calls are TRBV24-1 and TRBJ2-2; the match to TRBD1 covers 8 bases. The CDR3 consists of 15 residues. With V trimmed by 3 bases and J by 7 bases, 6 bases remained unmatched. In germline, CDR1 is KGHDR, CDR2 SFDVKD. CDR3 region: CATSDPDRANGELFF. CDR3 bases: TGTGCCACCAGTGATCCGGACAGGGCTAACGGGGAGCTGTTTTTT.

This rearrangement joins TRBV21-1 to TRBJ1-4; TRBD1, as called in the table, went unchecked against the DNA. TRBV21-1 has pseudogene status. The CDR3 is 16 amino acids. CDR3 DNA sequence: TGTGCCAGCAGCAAACTTTCTACAGGGTCGGAGGAAAAACTGTTTTTT. The encoded protein is CASSKLSTGSEEKLFF.